The 28 T cell receptor beta chains below all came from one sample that was sequenced in a study of blood T cell repertoires in COVID-19. Some clones are missing from TCRdb's copy, which holds only in-frame ones; the method was immunoSEQ multiplex PCR. The data hold fewer than 250,000 clones, with roughly 90% observed a single time. The sequencing sample was made of PBMCs or T cells enriched from blood (not recorded which). The receptors were sampled from a man aged 30 to 39 who had been exposed to COVID-19.

The rearrangement links TRBV2 to TRBJ2-5, with D uncertain. V was clipped by 8 bases and J by 5 bases, with 6 bases between them. Germline V gene data show CDR1 as SNHLY and CDR2 as FYNNEI. The CDR3 sequence is 10 residues long. The CDR3 sequence: CASALETQYF. CDR3 nucleotide sequence: TGTGCCAGCGCACTCGAGACCCAGTACTTC.

The chain combines TRBV7-9 with TRBJ2-3, with 8 bases identical to TRBD2. The CDR3 is made up of 14 amino acids. J gave up 6 bases and V 1 base, and 3 bases lay outside the gene matches. The germline CDR1 and CDR2 sequences are SEHNR and FQNEAQ (reference sequence). CDR3 sequence reads: CASSLVAGLDTQYF. CDR3 nucleotide sequence: TGTGCCAGCAGCTTAGTAGCGGGGCTGGATACGCAGTATTTT.

The DNA of the CDR3 is TGTGCCAGTAGTCAGGGGGCGGAACTGTTTTTT. Protein sequence: CASSQGAELFF. The chain combines TRBV19 with TRBJ1-4; TRBD1 matches 8 bases. V lost 5 bases, J lost 12 bases, and 2 bases stayed unmatched. The V gene's germline CDR1 is LNHDA and CDR2 SQIVND (reference sequence). The CDR3 has 11 amino acids.

This sequence joins TRBV19 and TRBJ2-5, with TRBD2 identical over 10 bases. The CDR3 totals 16 residues. Germline values: CDR1 LNHDA, CDR2 SQIVND (reference sequence). Trimming at V came to 7 bases and at J to 0 bases, leaving 8 bases not matched to a gene. The CDR3 is CASNSGGRLYQETQYF. DNA for the CDR3: TGTGCCAGTAATAGCGGGGGGAGGCTATACCAAGAGACCCAGTACTTC.

The genes are TRBV28 and TRBJ2-7, with D unclear. The CDR3 has 11 residues. CDR1 MDHEN and CDR2 SYDVKM come from the germline V gene. Trimming left V 5 bases short and J 3 bases short, with 5 bases between. For the CDR3, the DNA is TGTGCCAGCAGTCCGTACTACGAGCAGTACTTC. Protein product: CASSPYYEQYF. Filled out from reference TRBV28 and TRBJ2-7, the complete variable domain reads DVKVTQSSRYLVKRTGEKVFLECVQDMDHENMFWYRQDPGLGLRLIYFSYDVKMKEKGDIPEGYSVSREKKERFSLILESASTNQTSMYLCASSPYYEQYFGPGTRLTVT.

This clone occurred once. The chain couples TRBV7-2 to TRBJ1-2; D perhaps matches TRBD1 (5 bases). Germline V lookup: CDR1 SGHTA, CDR2 FQGNSA. The CDR3 runs 14 residues. With 2 bases removed from V and 5 bases from J, the gap between germline ends came to 12 bases. DNA for the CDR3: TGTGCCAGCAGCTTATCGCCAGGGCGGTATGGCTACACCTTC. It translates to CASSLSPGRYGYTF. Complete variable domain (other parts from reference TRBV7-2 and TRBJ1-2): GAGVSQSPSNKVTEKGKDVELRCDPISGHTALYWYRQSLGQGLEFLIYFQGNSAPDKSGLPSDRFSAERTGGSVSTLTIQRTQQEDSAVYLCASSLSPGRYGYTFGSGTRLTVV.

CDR3 sequence: CASSFSNTRNTEAFF. CDR3 DNA: TGCGCCAGCAGCTTCTCCAATACGAGGAACACTGAAGCTTTCTTT. The V call is TRBV5-1, the J call TRBJ1-1; D is unclear. Germline V lookup: CDR1 SGHRS, CDR2 YFSETQ. V lost 2 bases and J 1 base, leaving 12 bases between the germline ends. The length of the CDR3 is 15 residues.

The V gene is TRBV3-1 (or the pseudogene TRBV3-2), the J gene TRBJ2-7; TRBD1 matches at 7 bases. CDR3 length: 15 amino acids. J was trimmed by 1 base and V by 4 bases; bases with no gene match: 7. Germline V lookup: CDR1 LGHDT, CDR2 YNNKEL (reference sequence). The CDR3 sequence: CASSPPGQRSYEQYF. The CDR3 nucleotides are TGTGCCAGCAGCCCCCCGGGACAGCGGTCCTACGAGCAGTACTTC.

On this clone itself: Other DNA sequences from this sample encode an identical CDR3 as well. The chain carries TRBV6-5 and TRBJ1-4, with D hard to call. The germline gives CDR1 MNHEY, CDR2 SVGAGI. This CDR3 is built from 13 residues. Trimming removed 7 bases from V and 2 bases from J, with 8 bases in between. The CDR3 loop reads CASKESTNEKLFF. CDR3 DNA: TGTGCCAGCAAGGAGAGCACTAATGAAAAACTGTTTTTT.

This clone has a handful of counts. One end of the junction is discordant with germline, which a read error may explain. V gene TRBV12-5 combines with J gene TRBJ2-7; D uncertain. Germline V gene data show CDR1 as LGHNT and CDR2 as FRNRAP. The CDR3 runs 12 residues. The CDR3 DNA is TGTGCTAGTGGTTTGGCGGGTAACCAAGAGGACTTC. Its translation: CASGLAGNQEDF.

This clone appeared a few times. The rearrangement joins TRBV3-1 (or the pseudogene TRBV3-2) to TRBJ1-1; a weak D match, TRBD1 (6 bases). The V end was cut by 4 bases, the J end by 3 bases, with 18 bases between. The CDR3 consists of 16 residues. CDR1 LGHDT and CDR2 YNNKEL come from the germline V gene (reference sequence). CDR3 nucleotide sequence: TGTGCCAGCAGCCCTAGACAGGCAGAAAGGGACACTGAAGCTTTCTTT. It translates to CASSPRQAERDTEAFF.

This clone was seen a handful of times. The J gene is TRBJ2-1, the V gene TRBV2, with D perhaps TRBD1 (7 bases). With 8 bases removed from V and 10 bases from J, the gap between germline ends came to 15 bases. The CDR3 covers 12 residues. Per the germline V gene, CDR1 is SNHLY and CDR2 is FYNNEI. The CDR3 DNA sequence: TGTGCCAGCTTGGGGGCAGGGGGGGAGCAGTTCTTC. Its protein product is CASLGAGGEQFF.

This clone was found a few times. The rearrangement links TRBV6-1 to TRBJ1-2; 9 bases line up with TRBD1. The CDR3 contains 15 residues. CDR1 and CDR2 from the germline V gene are MNHNS and SASEGT. The trim removed 0 bases at V and 6 bases at J, leaving 5 bases unmatched. The CDR3 region is CASSEAWTGEDGYTF. In nucleotides, the CDR3 is TGTGCCAGCAGTGAAGCGTGGACAGGGGAGGATGGCTACACCTTC.

In this sample, this clone turned up a few times. The rearrangement uses TRBV5-1 and TRBJ1-1, with D perhaps matching TRBD1 (5 bases). The CDR3 has 15 amino acids. Germline V gives CDR1 SGHRS, CDR2 YFSETQ. V was trimmed by 4 bases and J by 5 bases, leaving 18 bases between them. CDR3 nucleotides: TGCGCCAGCAGCCTGGACCCTCTCGGGGGGACTGAAGCTTTCTTT. Amino acid sequence: CASSLDPLGGTEAFF.

The rearrangement joins TRBV2 to TRBJ2-7; weak D call: TRBD1 (5 bases). V gave up 5 bases and J gave up 5 bases, with 10 bases separating them. The CDR3 loop spans 12 amino acids. Looked up from germline, CDR1 is SNHLY and CDR2 is FYNNEI. CDR3 sequence reads: CASSPQGDEQYF. CDR3 nucleotides: TGTGCCAGCAGTCCTCAGGGCGACGAGCAGTACTTC.

This clone has just a few counts. This rearrangement joins TRBV5-4 to TRBJ2-7; 7 bases fit TRBD2. Germline CDR1 SGHNT, CDR2 YYREEE (reference sequence). This CDR3 region has 15 residues. The V and J ends lost 1 base and 5 bases, in that order; junction bases with no gene match: 9. The CDR3 region has the DNA TGTGCCAGCAGCTTGCGGGCGGGGGTACCTAACGAGCAGTACTTC. Translating it yields CASSLRAGVPNEQYF.

This clone has only one observation. The chain recombines TRBV19 with TRBJ2-7, with 7 positions matching TRBD2. This CDR3 has 15 residues. Germline lookup yields CDR1 LNHDA and CDR2 SQIVND (reference sequence). V was clipped by 4 bases and J by 6 bases; unmatched bases: 12. In nucleotides, the CDR3 is TGTGCCAGTAGTACGGCTAATGGGGGGGACCTCGAGCAGTACTTC. Its translation is CASSTANGGDLEQYF. Looking up the rest from reference TRBV19 and TRBJ2-7 gives the full variable domain: DGGITQSPKYLFRKEGQNVTLSCEQNLNHDAMYWYRQDPGQGLRLIYYSQIVNDFQKGDIAEGYSVSREKKESFPLTVTSAQKNPTAFYLCASSTANGGDLEQYFGPGTRLTVT.

This sequence joins TRBV3-1 (or the pseudogene TRBV3-2) and TRBJ2-1, with 11 bases lining up with TRBD2. CDR1 is LGHDT and CDR2 is YNNKEL in the germline V gene (reference sequence). This CDR3 has 18 residues. V lost 1 base and J lost 13; bases outside the gene matches: 18. In DNA, the CDR3 is TGTGCCAGCAGCCAAGCCCCCGTAGGGGGACTAGCGGTGAGGCGACAGTTCTTC. It codes for CASSQAPVGGLAVRRQFF.

The V call is TRBV7-8, the J call TRBJ2-3; 8 bases align to TRBD1. The CDR3 sequence is 16 residues long. Germline CDR1 SGHVS, CDR2 FQNEAQ. Trimming took 5 bases from V and 2 from J; bases not matched to a gene: 9. The CDR3 loop reads CASSHDRGPPTDTQYF. CDR3 coding DNA: TGTGCCAGCAGCCATGACAGGGGCCCCCCCACAGATACGCAGTATTTT.

This clone was seen a handful of times. The genes are TRBV5-6 and TRBJ2-2; 12 nucleotides match TRBD2. With V trimmed by 4 bases and J by 10 bases, 8 bases remained unmatched. The CDR3 length is 15 residues. Germline V gene lookup returns CDR1 SGHDT and CDR2 YYEEEE. The CDR3 is CASSLGLAGREELFF. The CDR3 region has the DNA TGTGCCAGCAGCCTGGGACTAGCGGGTAGAGAGGAGCTGTTTTTT.

The chain employs TRBV14 and TRBJ2-2, with unresolved D. There are 13 residues in the CDR3. Germline CDR1 and CDR2: SGHDN and FVKESK. Between the trimmed V and J ends, which lost 4 bases and 6 bases, there was a span of 9 bases. The CDR3 DNA sequence: TGTGCCAGCAGCCCTCGGGTGGCCGGGGAGCTGTTTTTT. The encoded protein is CASSPRVAGELFF.

V and J are TRBV11-2 and TRBJ2-7; D unclear. CDR1 and CDR2 from the germline V gene are SGHAT and FQNNGV. V lost 5 bases and J lost 2, with 4 bases in between. The CDR3 is made up of 11 amino acids. CDR3 amino acids: CASSRAYEQYF. The CDR3 DNA reads as TGTGCCAGCAGCAGAGCCTACGAGCAGTACTTC.

This rearrangement joins TRBV19 to TRBJ2-2, with D tentatively TRBD1 (5 bases). CDR1 and CDR2 (germline): LNHDA, SQIVND (reference sequence). The CDR3 totals 14 residues. Trimming removed 7 bases from V and 1 base from J, with 10 bases in between. The CDR3 coding sequence is TGTGCCAGTAACTACAGGTTGAACACCGGGGAGCTGTTTTTT. This sequence encodes CASNYRLNTGELFF.

The chain carries TRBV2 and TRBJ1-5; no definite D call. Trimming shortened V by 5 bases and J by 0 bases, and 8 bases separated the two germline ends. Germline values: CDR1 SNHLY, CDR2 FYNNEI. The CDR3 is 14 amino acids. The CDR3 DNA sequence: TGTGCCAGCAGTCTATATTATAGCAATCAGCCCCAGCATTTT. Translation: CASSLYYSNQPQHF.

In this sample, this clone turned up a few times. V is TRBV4-1 and J is TRBJ2-7; TRBD1 agrees at 8 bases. The CDR3 is made up of 16 amino acids. Unmatched junction bases numbered 11, after V lost 4 bases and J lost 3 bases. Per germline, CDR1 MGHRA and CDR2 YSYEKL. CDR3 coding DNA: TGCGCCAGCAGCCTCCTCCCGGACAGGGCCTTCTACGAGCAGTACTTC. Protein sequence: CASSLLPDRAFYEQYF.

The V call is TRBV7-2, the J call TRBJ1-5; 8 bases are shared with TRBD1. The CDR3 covers 14 residues. The germline V gene encodes CDR1 SGHTA and CDR2 FQGNSA. Trimming removed 3 bases from V and 6 bases from J; junction bases left unmatched: 4. The CDR3 protein is CASSFSGGLQPQHF. The CDR3 DNA follows: TGTGCCAGCAGCTTTTCAGGGGGCCTTCAGCCCCAGCATTTT. The variable domain in full, with the rest retrieved from reference TRBV7-2 and TRBJ1-5, is GAGVSQSPSNKVTEKGKDVELRCDPISGHTALYWYRQSLGQGLEFLIYFQGNSAPDKSGLPSDRFSAERTGGSVSTLTIQRTQQEDSAVYLCASSFSGGLQPQHFGDGTRLSIL.

V and J are TRBV11-2 and TRBJ2-1, with 9 bases identical to TRBD2. In germline, CDR1 is SGHAT, CDR2 FQNNGV. With 1 base clipped from V and 5 bases from J, the junction kept 9 bases outside the gene matches. CDR3 length: 17 amino acids. The CDR3 sequence is CASSLGLERGVNNEQFF. CDR3 in DNA: TGTGCCAGCAGCTTAGGGTTGGAGCGGGGGGTAAACAATGAGCAGTTCTTC. The full variable domain, completed using reference TRBV11-2 and TRBJ2-1, is EAGVAQSPRYKIIEKRQSVAFWCNPISGHATLYWYQQILGQGPKLLIQFQNNGVVDDSQLPKDRFSAERLKGVDSTLKIQPAKLEDSAVYLCASSLGLERGVNNEQFFGPGTRLTVL.

The chain combines TRBV20-1 with TRBJ2-7; 11 bases are a match to TRBD2. The germline CDR1 and CDR2 sequences are DFQATT and SNEGSKA (reference sequence). V lost 3 bases to trimming and J lost 2 bases; unmatched junction nucleotides: 3. The CDR3 sequence is 14 residues long. The CDR3 coding sequence is TGCAGTGCTAGTTTTAGCGGGGGGGCCTACGAGCAGTACTTC. Translation gives CSASFSGGAYEQYF.